The 7 T cell receptor beta chains presented below share a single source sample, sequenced in a study of blood T cell repertoires in COVID-19. The assay was immunoSEQ multiplex PCR, and TCRdb's table has in-frame clones only and misses some. Among 73,000 or so clones, 70% to 90% were seen once, and the ten largest hold about 8%. The specimen sequenced was peripheral blood. Source of these receptors: a man aged 25 to 45 with acute or convalescent COVID-19.

CDR3 residues: CASSLSGGDNEQFF. In nucleotides, the CDR3 is TGTGCCAGCAGCTTATCGGGAGGGGACAATGAGCAGTTCTTC. The rearrangement joins TRBV7-3 to TRBJ2-1; 8 bases agree with TRBD2. Per the germline V gene, CDR1 is SGHTA and CDR2 is FQGTGA. V shed 2 bases and J 5 bases; nucleotides not matched to a gene: 2. This CDR3 is 14 amino acids long.

This chain connects TRBV19 to TRBJ2-4; no clear D gene. Germline V gene lookup returns CDR1 LNHDA and CDR2 SQIVND (reference sequence). The CDR3 runs to 17 residues. Trimming removed 0 bases from V and 1 base from J, with 13 bases in between. CDR3 sequence (DNA): TGTGCCAGTAGTATAGATCGAGGTAGTGGGGCCAAAAACATTCAGTACTTC. It codes for CASSIDRGSGAKNIQYF. Based on the CDR3 plus reference TRBV19 and TRBJ2-4, the full variable domain is DGGITQSPKYLFRKEGQNVTLSCEQNLNHDAMYWYRQDPGQGLRLIYYSQIVNDFQKGDIAEGYSVSREKKESFPLTVTSAQKNPTAFYLCASSIDRGSGAKNIQYFGAGTRLSVL.

This clone came up a few times. This rearrangement joins TRBV6-4 to TRBJ2-3; tentative D call: TRBD1 (5 bases). V dropped 6 bases and J dropped 1 base, with 8 bases sitting between them. The CDR3 totals 13 residues. Germline V CDR1 and CDR2: MRHNA, SNTAGT. The CDR3 DNA reads TGTGCCAGCAGCGCACAGGGCACAGATACGCAGTATTTT. It specifies CASSAQGTDTQYF.

The rearrangement links TRBV7-2 to TRBJ2-1; TRBD1 agrees at 9 bases. Germline V gene lookup returns CDR1 SGHTA and CDR2 FQGNSA. The junction had 10 bases not matched to a gene; V was cut back by 7 bases and J by 9 bases. This CDR3 has 14 residues. The CDR3 sequence: CASNPGQGFGEQFF. The CDR3 nucleotides read TGTGCCAGCAACCCGGGACAGGGTTTCGGTGAGCAGTTCTTC. The full variable domain, rest sourced from reference TRBV7-2 and TRBJ2-1, is GAGVSQSPSNKVTEKGKDVELRCDPISGHTALYWYRQSLGQGLEFLIYFQGNSAPDKSGLPSDRFSAERTGGSVSTLTIQRTQQEDSAVYLCASNPGQGFGEQFFGPGTRLTVL.

The J gene is TRBJ1-3, the V gene TRBV5-4, with 8 bases that match TRBD1. Losses at the gene ends were 4 bases for V and 7 bases for J; bases not matched to a gene: 4. CDR1 is SGHNT, CDR2 YYREEE, per germline (reference sequence). CDR3 length equals 13 residues. The CDR3 nucleotides read TGTGCCAGCAGCCGCCGGGACAGGAACACCATATATTTT. Amino acid sequence: CASSRRDRNTIYF. Combining the CDR3 with reference TRBV5-4 and TRBJ1-3 gives the whole variable domain ETGVTQSPTHLIKTRGQQVTLRCSSQSGHNTVSWYQQALGQGPQFIFQYYREEENGRGNFPPRFSGLQFPNYSSELNVNALELDDSALYLCASSRRDRNTIYFGEGSWLTVV.

CDR3 sequence reads: CASSAYGTSGRTDTQYF. CDR3 DNA: TGCGCCAGCAGCGCCTACGGGACTAGCGGGAGGACAGATACGCAGTATTTT. The chain couples TRBV5-1 to TRBJ2-3, with 15 nucleotides matching TRBD2. The CDR3 is 17 residues long. Germline CDR1 and CDR2: SGHRS and YFSETQ. Unmatched junction bases numbered 6, after V lost 4 bases and J lost 3 bases.

The chain is built from TRBV24-1 and TRBJ2-2; a possible D gene is TRBD2 (5 bases). Germline CDR1 reads KGHDR; CDR2 reads SFDVKD. V gave up 7 bases and J gave up 2 bases, with 13 bases separating them. The length of the CDR3 is 15 residues. The CDR3 region has the DNA TGTGCCACCAGCGTCGCTCGGGGAAACACCGGGGAGCTGTTTTTT. It yields the protein CATSVARGNTGELFF.